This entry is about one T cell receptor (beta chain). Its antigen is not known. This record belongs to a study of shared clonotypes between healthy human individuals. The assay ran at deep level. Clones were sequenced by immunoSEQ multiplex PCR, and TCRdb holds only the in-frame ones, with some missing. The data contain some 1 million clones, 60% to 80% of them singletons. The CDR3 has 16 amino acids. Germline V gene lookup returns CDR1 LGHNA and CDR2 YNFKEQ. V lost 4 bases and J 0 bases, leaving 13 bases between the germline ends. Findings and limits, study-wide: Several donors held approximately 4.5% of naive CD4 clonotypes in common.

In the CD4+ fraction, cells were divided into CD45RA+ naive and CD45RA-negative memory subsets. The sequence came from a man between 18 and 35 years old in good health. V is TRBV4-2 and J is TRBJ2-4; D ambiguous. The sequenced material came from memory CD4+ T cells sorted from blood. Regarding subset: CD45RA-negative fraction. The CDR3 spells CASSPGVPLAKNIQYF. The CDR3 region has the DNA TGTGCCAGCAGCCCGGGTGTACCGCTAGCCAAAAACATTCAGTACTTC.